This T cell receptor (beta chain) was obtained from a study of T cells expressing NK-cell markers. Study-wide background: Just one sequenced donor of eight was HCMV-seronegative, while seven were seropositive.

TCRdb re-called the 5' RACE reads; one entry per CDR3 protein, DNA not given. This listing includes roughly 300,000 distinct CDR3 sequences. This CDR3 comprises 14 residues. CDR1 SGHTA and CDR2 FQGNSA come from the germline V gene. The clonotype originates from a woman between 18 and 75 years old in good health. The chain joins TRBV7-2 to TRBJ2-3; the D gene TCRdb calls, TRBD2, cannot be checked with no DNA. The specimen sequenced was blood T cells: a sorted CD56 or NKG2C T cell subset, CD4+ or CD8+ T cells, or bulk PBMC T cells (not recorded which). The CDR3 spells CASSPGGPQDTQYF.